This T cell receptor (beta chain) originates from a study of Ad26.COV2.S vaccination and SARS-CoV-2 variants. About the study: Ad26.COV2.S, an intramuscular injection, was given once or twice 56 days apart.

TCRdb's table, derived via immunoSEQ multiplex PCR, lists solely in-frame clones and lacks some. The sample shows some 250,000 clones, approximately 90% of them seen only once. Treatment meaning: over 15 received Ad26.COV2.S at low or high dose, single or two shots; five or six received placebo; per-sample allocation not given. It was on day 63 after the first vaccine or placebo injection that samples were taken. Study findings and constraints: Placebo recipients showed lower spike-specific TCR breadth than vaccinees.

V trimming: 7 bases; J trimming: 4 bases; junction bases outside the gene matches: 3. The germline V gene encodes CDR1 SQVTM and CDR2 ANQGSEA. The CDR3 sequence is 13 residues long. Concerning this clone: Its specificity is unknown.

V and J are TRBV29-1 and TRBJ2-1; 11 bases line up with TRBD2. The sequence derives from a person between 18 and 65 years old who received the Ad26.COV2.S COVID-19 vaccine or a placebo. This specimen was peripheral blood, taken in a trial of Ad26.COV2.S vaccine versus placebo. The CDR3 loop reads CSGGLADYNEQFF. CDR3 nucleotide sequence: TGCAGCGGGGGACTAGCGGATTACAATGAGCAGTTCTTC.